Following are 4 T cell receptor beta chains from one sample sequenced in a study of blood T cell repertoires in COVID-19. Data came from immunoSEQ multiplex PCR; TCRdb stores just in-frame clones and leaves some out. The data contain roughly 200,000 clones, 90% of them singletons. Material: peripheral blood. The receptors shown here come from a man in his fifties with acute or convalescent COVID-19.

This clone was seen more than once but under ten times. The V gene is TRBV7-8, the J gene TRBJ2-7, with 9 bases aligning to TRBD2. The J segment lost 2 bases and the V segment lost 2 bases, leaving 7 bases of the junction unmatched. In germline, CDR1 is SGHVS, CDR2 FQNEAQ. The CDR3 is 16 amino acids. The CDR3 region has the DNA TGTGCCAGCAGCTTAAGGGGGCTAGCGGGAACCTACGAGCAGTACTTC. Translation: CASSLRGLAGTYEQYF.

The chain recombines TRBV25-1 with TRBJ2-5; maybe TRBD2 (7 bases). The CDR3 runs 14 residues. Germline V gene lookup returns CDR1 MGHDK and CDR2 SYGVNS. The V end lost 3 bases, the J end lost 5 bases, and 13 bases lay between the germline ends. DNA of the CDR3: TGTGCCAGCAGTGATATCGGGGGGCTGGAGACCCAGTACTTC. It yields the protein CASSDIGGLETQYF.

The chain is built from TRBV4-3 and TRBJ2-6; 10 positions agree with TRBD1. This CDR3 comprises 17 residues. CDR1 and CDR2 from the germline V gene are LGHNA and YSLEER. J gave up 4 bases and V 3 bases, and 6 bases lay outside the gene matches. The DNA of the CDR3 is TGCGCCAGCAGCCAGGTGACAGGGGGCAAAGGGGCCAACGTCCTGACTTTC. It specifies CASSQVTGGKGANVLTF.

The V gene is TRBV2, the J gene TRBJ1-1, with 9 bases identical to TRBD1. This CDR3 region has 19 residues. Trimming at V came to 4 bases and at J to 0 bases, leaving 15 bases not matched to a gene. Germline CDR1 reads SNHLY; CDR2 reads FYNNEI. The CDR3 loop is CASSGPGQGAGDMNTEAFF. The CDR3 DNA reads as TGTGCCAGCAGTGGCCCGGGACAGGGAGCGGGCGACATGAACACTGAAGCTTTCTTT.